The subject of this entry is one T cell receptor beta chain. The sample comes from a study of blood T cell repertoires in COVID-19. Overall study: Sites across the United States, Italy and Spain contributed samples from acute and convalescent COVID-19.

Recovery among Cohort 3 donors was established by two negative PCRs, clearance, or symptom resolution. Germline V lookup: CDR1 SNHLY, CDR2 FYNNEI. V shed 4 bases and J shed 4 bases, with 14 bases lying between them. The CDR3 contains 15 residues. As processed by the authors: Nucleated cell counts were estimated from reference gene primer amplification. Clones were sequenced by immunoSEQ multiplex PCR, and TCRdb holds only the in-frame ones, with some missing. Clone size and the V and J calls come from that table; the DNA yielded D and trimming. Here the sample spans approximately 150,000 clones, more than 70% being singletons.

This chain uses TRBV2 with TRBJ1-5, with TRBD1 as a possible D gene (5 bases). The specimen was PBMCs or T cells enriched from blood (not recorded which). The TCR comes from a middle-aged man who had recovered from COVID-19. The CDR3, as DNA: TGTGCCAGCAGTGTGCAGGGAAGCGGGAATCAGCCCCAGCATTTT. Translating it yields CASSVQGSGNQPQHF.